This T cell receptor beta chain was profiled in a study of blood T cell repertoires in COVID-19. TCRdb keeps only in-frame clones here, not all; method: immunoSEQ multiplex PCR. The table records fewer than 150,000 clones, around 78% of them present only once. This clone is a singleton in its sample. Trimming at V came to 1 base and at J to 4 bases, leaving 7 bases not matched to a gene. Germline CDR1 and CDR2: SGHDT and YYEEEE. The CDR3 extends over 15 amino acids. This clonotype was sampled from a human donor in a cohort sampled during active COVID-19. The source material was peripheral blood. The chain is built from TRBV5-6 and TRBJ1-1; 7 positions agree with TRBD1. The CDR3 region is CASSLRDSWGTEAFF. The CDR3 nucleotides are TGTGCCAGCAGCTTGAGGGACAGTTGGGGCACTGAAGCTTTCTTT.